The 10 T cell receptor beta chains in this list originate from one sample, sequenced in a study of naive and memory T cell subsets. Adult healthy volunteers gave 2.5 ml peripheral blood for whole-blood RNA. For blood and skin samples, reverse transcription used TCR alpha and beta constant primers. In TCRdb, the 5' RACE reads were re-called with MiXCR into one record per CDR3 protein. The table includes more than 20,000 distinct CDR3 sequences, approximately 3.9% detected once. The receptors come from a male donor in good health.

The table lists this clonotype with many counts. The chain recombines TRBV20-1 with TRBJ2-7; tentatively, D is TRBD2 (6 bases). V dropped 6 bases and J dropped 3 bases, with 30 bases sitting between them. CDR1 and CDR2 (germline): DFQATT, SNEGSKA (reference sequence). This CDR3 has 18 residues. CDR3 sequence: CSASPQPSAAALLYEQYF. As DNA, the CDR3 is TGCAGTGCCTCCCCGCAGCCTAGCGCCGCTGCCCTTCTCTACGAGCAGTACTTC.

This clonotype was recorded at least ten times. V gene TRBV10-3 combines with J gene TRBJ2-5, with TRBD1 matching 11 bases. Trimming at V came to 7 bases and at J to 5 bases, leaving 3 bases not matched to a gene. The CDR3 is made up of 13 amino acids. Germline CDR1 reads ENHRY; CDR2 reads SYGVKD. The chain's CDR3 is CAITRDRGETQYF. The DNA for the CDR3 is TGTGCCATCACCAGGGACAGGGGGGAGACCCAGTACTTC.

This clonotype was counted at least ten times. The V and J genes are TRBV11-2 and TRBJ2-1; D tentatively fits TRBD1 or TRBD2 (5 bases each). V was pared by 2 bases and J by 6 bases, with 11 bases between. The CDR3 contains 14 residues. The germline CDR1 and CDR2 sequences are SGHAT and FQNNGV. CDR3 protein: CASSLLTGTNEQFF. CDR3 DNA: TGTGCCAGCAGCTTATTGACCGGGACCAATGAGCAGTTCTTC.

This clonotype was seen repeatedly, ten times or more. The J gene is TRBJ2-7, the V gene TRBV3-1; 13 bases agree with TRBD2. Germline-derived CDR1 and CDR2 are LGHDT and YNNKEL (reference sequence). This CDR3 is built from 16 residues. The junction had 7 bases not matched to a gene; V was cut back by 3 bases and J by 5 bases. The CDR3 DNA reads TGTGCCAGCAGCCATAGGACTAGCGGGAGAATAAACGAGCAGTACTTC. This translates into CASSHRTSGRINEQYF.

Many counts were recorded for this clonotype. V and J are TRBV28 and TRBJ2-7; D call uncertain. The CDR3 sequence is 11 residues long. Trimming left V 2 bases short and J 4 bases short, with 3 bases between. The germline CDR1 and CDR2 sequences are MDHEN and SYDVKM. The CDR3 spells CASSLGYEQYF. Here the CDR3 DNA reads TGTGCCAGCAGTTTAGGGTACGAGCAGTACTTC.

This clonotype was seen many times. This chain links TRBV5-1 with TRBJ2-3, with D perhaps being TRBD1 or TRBD2 (5 bases each). CDR3 length: 17 amino acids. Germline CDR1 is SGHRS and CDR2 is YFSETQ. Trimming cost V 2 bases and J 1 base, with 17 bases left between them. The CDR3 bases are TGCGCCAGCAGCTTCGAACTGGGGGACGTGGGCACAGATACGCAGTATTTT. Amino acids: CASSFELGDVGTDTQYF.

This clonotype was seen many times. The chain links TRBV10-2 to TRBJ2-1; either TRBD1 or TRBD2 may fit D (5 bases each). The V end was cut by 2 bases, the J end by 9 bases, with 23 bases between. The CDR3 spans 17 residues. Germline-derived CDR1 and CDR2 are WSHSY and SAAADI. CDR3 sequence reads: CASSEGMRGGLMFEQFF. CDR3 nucleotide sequence: TGCGCCAGCAGTGAGGGGATGCGTGGGGGTTTGATGTTTGAGCAGTTCTTC.

This clonotype was recorded at least ten times. The rearrangement links TRBV6-6 to TRBJ1-2, with D tentatively TRBD1 (5 bases). Germline CDR1 MNHNY, CDR2 SVGAGI (reference sequence). The CDR3 covers 14 residues. Trimming cost V 6 bases and J 2 bases, with 13 bases left between them. The CDR3 here is CASRPVTENYGYTF. DNA for the CDR3: TGTGCCAGCAGGCCCGTGACAGAGAACTATGGCTACACCTTC.

This clonotype showed up many times. The chain employs TRBV6-2 or TRBV6-3 and TRBJ2-7, with 8 nucleotides matching TRBD2. Trimming at V came to 4 bases and at J to 2 bases, leaving 1 base not matched to a gene. This CDR3 has 13 residues. Germline CDR1 MNHEY, CDR2 SVGEGT. Here the CDR3 reads CASSFSGAYEQYF. CDR3 DNA: TGTGCCAGCAGTTTTAGCGGGGCCTACGAGCAGTACTTC.

Many counts were recorded for this clonotype. The V and J genes are TRBV7-2 and TRBJ2-6; TRBD1 matches 7 bases. This CDR3 spans 17 amino acids. Germline CDR1 is SGHTA and CDR2 is FQGNSA. V lost 6 bases and J lost 0; bases outside the gene matches: 8. CDR3 bases: TGTGCCAGCAGTATACGACAGGGTAGCTCTGGGGCCAACGTCCTGACTTTC. Protein: CASSIRQGSSGANVLTF. The entire variable domain, with the rest obtained from reference TRBV7-2 and TRBJ2-6, is as follows: GAGVSQSPSNKVTEKGKDVELRCDPISGHTALYWYRQSLGQGLEFLIYFQGNSAPDKSGLPSDRFSAERTGGSVSTLTIQRTQQEDSAVYLCASSIRQGSSGANVLTFGAGSRLTVL.